This entry concerns a single TCR beta chain. Within the sample, other DNA sequences also encode this same CDR3. The sample is drawn from a study of shared clonotypes between healthy human individuals. Overall study: CD4 naive and memory got three plates each, CD8 naive two, CD8 memory one.

The CDR3 contains 12 residues. Germline lookup yields CDR1 MDHEN and CDR2 SYDVKM. V dropped 6 bases and J dropped 4 bases, with 10 bases sitting between them. The assay ran at deep level. Around 30,000 T cell genomes (approximately 180 ng DNA) went into each sorted-subset replicate. Per the authors' pipeline: ImmunoSEQ yielded junction-only sequences lacking quality scores, so filtering differed. Data came from immunoSEQ multiplex PCR; TCRdb stores just in-frame clones and leaves some out. V and J calls and clone size follow that table, whereas D and trimming were derived from the DNA. The repertoire has some 360,000 clones, roughly 80% of them found once; the top ten carry more than 9%.

The sequence was obtained from a man under 40 in good health. The chain combines TRBV28 with TRBJ2-7; D unresolved. Specimen: memory CD4+ T cells sorted from blood. The sample's subset: CD45RA-negative fraction. CDR3 sequence reads: CASRQGVYEQYF. DNA of the CDR3: TGTGCCAGCAGGCAAGGAGTTTACGAGCAGTACTTC.